This is a list of T cell receptor beta chains from one sample in a study of cytomegalovirus exposure and HLA in healthy donors. The method was immunoSEQ multiplex PCR; TCRdb's version includes in-frame clones alone and lacks a portion of them. Here the sample spans around 94,000 clones, more than 70% being singletons. Sequenced input: PBMCs. These receptors came from a male donor in good health and CMV-seropositive. The CDR3 runs from the conserved cysteine through the conserved F or W. The D gene is left open where the match is weak. Clone size is given for some rows only: seen once, a few or many times, or a class if the clone is expanded.

>TRBD1|TRBV27|TRBJ2-7|few
CASSPATGSEHEQYF
TGTGCCAGCAGTCCCGCGACAGGGTCAGAACACGAGCAGTACTTC
>TRBD2|TRBV15|TRBJ2-4|.
CATSGGGGGLKNIQYF
TGTGCCACCAGCGGGGGGGGTGGAGGCCTCAAAAACATTCAGTACTTC
>.|TRBV28|TRBJ2-3|.
CASSLAEGNPSHQGTQYF
TGTGCCAGCAGTTTAGCCGAGGGTAATCCGTCCCACCAAGGTACGCAGTATTTT
>.|TRBV7-7|TRBJ2-1|few
CASSLSGLSGEQFF
TGTGCTAGCAGCTTATCAGGCTTGAGCGGTGAGCAGTTCTTC
>TRBD1|TRBV29-1|TRBJ1-1|few
CSIGTGMNTEAFF
TGCAGCATCGGGACAGGAATGAACACTGAAGCTTTCTTT
>.|TRBV5-1|TRBJ1-6|.
CASRGGDNSPLHF
TGCGCCAGCCGGGGGGGGGATAATTCACCCCTCCACTTT
>.|TRBV5-6|TRBJ2-5|.
CASSSQGQEAQYF
TGTGCCAGCAGCTCACAGGGTCAAGAGGCCCAGTACTTC
>.|TRBV7-2|TRBJ1-1|.
CASTLETGYSEAFF
TGTGCCAGCACCCTAGAGACGGGGTATTCTGAAGCTTTCTTT
>.|TRBV2|TRBJ2-1|few
CASRTQTARRGNEQFF
TGTGCCAGCAGAACCCAGACCGCCCGGAGGGGCAATGAGCAGTTCTTC
>TRBD2|TRBV14|TRBJ2-3|.
CASSQALGGPSRDTQYF
TGTGCCAGCAGCCAAGCGTTGGGAGGGCCCTCGAGAGATACGCAGTATTTT
>.|TRBV28|TRBJ1-4|.
CASRYSTNEKLFF
TGTGCCAGCAGATACTCAACTAATGAAAAACTGTTTTTT
>.|TRBV7-9|TRBJ1-2|few
CSSSLVGGGRASNYGYTF
TGTTCCAGCAGCTTAGTCGGGGGAGGGAGGGCGTCTAACTATGGCTACACCTTC
>.|TRBV18|TRBJ2-2|.
CASSPQATHTGELFF
TGTGCCAGCTCACCACAAGCGACCCACACCGGGGAGCTGTTTTTT
>TRBD2|TRBV7-2|TRBJ2-7|once
CASSVSGRAGEQYF
TGTGCCAGCAGCGTTAGCGGGAGGGCCGGAGAGCAGTACTTC
>TRBD2|TRBV18|TRBJ2-7|once
CASSPGLADYEQYF
TGTGCCAGCTCACCGGGACTAGCGGACTACGAGCAGTACTTC
>TRBD1|TRBV5-1|TRBJ2-1|.
CASSLTGGTYNEQFF
TGCGCCAGCAGCTTAACAGGGGGGACTTACAATGAGCAGTTCTTC
>TRBD2|TRBV6-1|TRBJ2-7|.
CASREDPSGYEQYF
TGTGCCAGCAGGGAGGACCCTAGCGGCTACGAGCAGTACTTC
>.|TRBV11-2|TRBJ2-1|.
CASSLTHRLASRGSEQFF
TGTGCCAGCAGCTTGACCCACAGGCTAGCGTCAAGAGGTAGTGAGCAGTTCTTC
>.|TRBV7-9|TRBJ1-1|once
CASSSFPLLNTEAFF
TGTGCCAGCAGCTCGTTCCCACTGCTGAACACTGAAGCTTTCTTT
>TRBD1|TRBV19|TRBJ1-2|.
CASSVRQGYGYTF
TGTGCCAGTAGTGTAAGACAGGGCTATGGCTACACCTTC
>TRBD1|TRBV30|TRBJ1-6|.
CAWSLGTGGYFSSYNSPLHF
TGTGCCTGGAGCTTGGGAACAGGGGGTTACTTTAGCTCCTATAATTCACCCCTCCACTTT
>TRBD1|TRBV27|TRBJ1-6|.
CASSWGIGQGDGSPLHF
TGTGCCAGCAGTTGGGGGATAGGACAGGGGGATGGTTCACCCCTCCACTTT
>.|TRBV4-1|TRBJ2-3|.
CASSQDLAGPATDTQYF
TGCGCCAGCAGCCAAGATCTGGCGGGACCAGCCACAGATACGCAGTATTTT
>TRBD1|TRBV30|TRBJ2-5|.
CAWGTGGQETQYF
TGTGCCTGGGGGACAGGCGGACAAGAGACCCAGTACTTC
>.|TRBV25-1|TRBJ2-1|.
CASSPQASGEQFF
TGTGCCAGCAGTCCCCAGGCCAGCGGTGAGCAGTTCTTC
>TRBD1|TRBV28|TRBJ1-5|.
CASSFRDSSQPQHF
TGTGCCAGCAGTTTCCGGGACAGTTCCCAGCCCCAGCATTTT